This T cell receptor (beta chain) derives from a study of shared clonotypes between healthy human individuals. Overall study results and limits: Though the depth was large, rarefaction showed that sorted-subset sequencing was incomplete. Naive subsets typically showed greater estimated richness than memory subsets.

Concerning this clone: No antigen is known for it.

Over several immunoSEQ plates, each subset's genomic DNA was distributed in even portions. Only in-frame clones appear in the TCRdb table, and some are missing; sequencing was by immunoSEQ multiplex PCR. The data contain about 600,000 clones, approximately 97% of them singletons. This CDR3 is built from 17 residues. Trimming cost V 0 bases and J 0 bases, with 14 bases left between them. Germline CDR1 LNHDA, CDR2 SQIVND (reference sequence). The sample was naive CD4+ T cells sorted from blood. Subset of the sample: CD45RA+ positively selected. V is TRBV19 and J is TRBJ1-1; no definite D call. The receptor was isolated from a woman aged 25 to 39 in good health. CDR3 protein: CASSIDGWNIMNTEAFF. As DNA, the CDR3 is TGTGCCAGTAGTATAGATGGTTGGAATATCATGAACACTGAAGCTTTCTTT.